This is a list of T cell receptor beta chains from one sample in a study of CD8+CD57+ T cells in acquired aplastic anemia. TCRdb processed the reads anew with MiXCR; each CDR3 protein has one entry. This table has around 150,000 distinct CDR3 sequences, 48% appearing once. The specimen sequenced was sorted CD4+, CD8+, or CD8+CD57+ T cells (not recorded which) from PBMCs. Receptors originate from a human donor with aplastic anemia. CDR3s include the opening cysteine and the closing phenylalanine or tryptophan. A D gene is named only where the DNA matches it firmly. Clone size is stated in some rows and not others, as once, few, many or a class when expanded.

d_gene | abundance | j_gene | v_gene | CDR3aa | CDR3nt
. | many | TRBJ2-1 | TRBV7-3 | CASSTWDEQFF | TGTGCCAGCAGCACCTGGGATGAGCAGTTCTTC
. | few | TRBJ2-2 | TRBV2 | CASSDYKRELFF | TGTGCCAGCAGTGACTACAAGAGGGAGCTGTTTTTT
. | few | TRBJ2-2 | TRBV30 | CAWASGGRPGELFF | TGTGCCTGGGCTTCCGGCGGCCGCCCGGGGGAGCTGTTTTTT
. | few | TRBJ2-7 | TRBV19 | CASSMSTASTYEQYF | TGTGCCAGTAGTATGTCAACGGCCTCTACCTACGAGCAGTACTTC
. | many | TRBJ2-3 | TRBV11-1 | CASSQRAVGTDTQYF | TGTGCCAGCAGCCAAAGGGCCGTGGGAACGGATACGCAGTATTTT
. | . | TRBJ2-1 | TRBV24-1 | CATSDGNEQFF | TGTGCCACCAGTGACGGGAATGAGCAGTTCTTC
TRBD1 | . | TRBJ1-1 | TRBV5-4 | CASSLGKGGTGAFF | TGTGCCAGCAGCTTGGGGAAAGGGGGCACTGGAGCTTTCTTT
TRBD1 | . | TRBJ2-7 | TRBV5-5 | CANRGLTDEQYF | TGTGCCAACAGGGGGCTAACGGACGAGCAGTACTTC
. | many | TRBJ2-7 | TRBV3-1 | CASSPTRGWDEQYF | TGTGCCAGCAGCCCTACTAGGGGGTGGGACGAGCAGTACTTC
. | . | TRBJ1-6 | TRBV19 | CASMEGITLHF | TGTGCCAGTATGGAGGGGATCACCCTCCACTTT
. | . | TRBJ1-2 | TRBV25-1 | CASSLVGGLRGYTF | TGTGCCAGCAGCTTAGTGGGGGGCTTAAGGGGCTACACCTTC
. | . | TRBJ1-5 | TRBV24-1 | CATSDLTDQPQHF | TGTGCCACCAGTGACTTGACAGATCAGCCCCAGCATTTT
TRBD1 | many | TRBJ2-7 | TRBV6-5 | CASILDRAGARTYEQYF | TGTGCCAGCATTTTAGACAGGGCGGGCGCGCGAACCTACGAGCAGTACTTC
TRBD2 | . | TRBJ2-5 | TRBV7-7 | CASRKGGAGETQYF | TGTGCTAGCAGGAAGGGAGGGGCGGGGGAGACCCAGTACTTC
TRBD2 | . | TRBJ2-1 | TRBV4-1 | CASSQATSGIYNEQFF | TGCGCCAGCAGCCAAGCAACTAGCGGGATCTACAATGAGCAGTTCTTC
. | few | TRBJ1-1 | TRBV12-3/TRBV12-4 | CASSISDWLNTEAFF | TGTGCCAGCAGTATTTCTGACTGGCTGAACACTGAAGCTTTCTTT
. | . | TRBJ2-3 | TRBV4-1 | CASNDRRKTDTQYF | TGCGCCAGCAACGACAGGAGGAAGACAGATACGCAGTATTTT
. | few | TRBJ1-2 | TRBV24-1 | CATSGGDGYTF | TGTGCCACCAGTGGAGGGGACGGCTACACCTTC
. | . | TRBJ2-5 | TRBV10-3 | CAIGWDNDLATQYF | TGTGCCATCGGGTGGGACAACGACCTGGCGACCCAGTACTTC
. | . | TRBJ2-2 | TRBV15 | CATSRSGGTNTGELFF | TGTGCCACCAGCAGATCAGGCGGAACGAACACCGGGGAGCTGTTTTTT
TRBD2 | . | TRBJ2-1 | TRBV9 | CASSVGLAGLNEQFF | TGTGCCAGCAGCGTAGGACTAGCGGGGCTGAATGAGCAGTTCTTC
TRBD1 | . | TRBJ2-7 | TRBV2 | CASSETGSLEQYF | TGTGCCAGCAGTGAGACAGGGTCTCTCGAGCAGTACTTC
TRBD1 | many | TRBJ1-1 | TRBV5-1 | CASSSKTGENTEAFF | TGCGCCAGCAGCTCTAAGACAGGGGAGAACACTGAAGCTTTCTTT
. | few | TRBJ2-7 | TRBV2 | CASSRPTGPYEQYF | TGTGCCAGCAGTCGACCGACAGGTCCCTACGAGCAGTACTTC
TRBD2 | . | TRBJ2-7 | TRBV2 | CATSGSTYEQYF | TGTGCCACTAGCGGGAGCACCTACGAGCAGTACTTC
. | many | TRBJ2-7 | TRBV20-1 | CSASPGTYEQYF | TGCAGTGCTTCACCAGGGACCTACGAGCAGTACTTC
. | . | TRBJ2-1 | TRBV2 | CASRRIARAVSEQFF | TGTGCCAGCAGGCGTATCGCCAGGGCGGTCAGTGAGCAGTTCTTC